This T cell receptor beta chain was captured in a study of T cell responses to AZD1222 COVID-19 vaccine. The CDR3 sequence is 14 residues long. Per the germline V gene, CDR1 is LGHNT and CDR2 is FRNRAP. J was trimmed by 4 bases and V by 5 bases; bases with no gene match: 7. The protocol was immunoSEQ multiplex PCR, while the TCRdb copy is restricted to in-frame clones and leaves out a portion. This table holds tens of thousands of clones, more than 90% found once. The material sequenced was peripheral blood, taken 28 days after the second AZD1222 dose. This TCR was recovered from an adult who received the AZD1222 COVID-19 vaccine. The chain is built from TRBV12-5 and TRBJ2-7; 8 positions match TRBD2. Here the CDR3 reads CASGPGLALYEQYF. DNA of the CDR3: TGTGCTAGTGGTCCCGGACTAGCTCTGTACGAGCAGTACTTC. Variable domain in full (rest from reference TRBV12-5 and TRBJ2-7): DARVTQTPRHKVTEMGQEVTMRCQPILGHNTVFWYRQTMMQGLELLAYFRNRAPLDDSGMPKDRFSAEMPDATLATLKIQPSEPRDSAVYFCASGPGLALYEQYFGPGTRLTVT.